This T cell receptor (beta chain) was sequenced during a study of CD8+CD57+ T cells in acquired aplastic anemia. Whole-study context: In CD4+ cells, healthy donors produced an average of approximately 10 million reads. Overall study findings and caveats: Shared by patients and controls, roughly 28 CD8+ CDR3s were abundant in patients.

Germline CDR1 and CDR2: SGHKS and YYEKEE (reference sequence). Trimming pared 1 base from V and 5 bases from J, leaving 10 bases between. The CDR3 covers 14 residues. For CDR3 and TCR beta VDJ profiling, genomic DNA was the template used. A single record per CDR3 protein comes from TCRdb applying MiXCR to the reads. Found here are just over 400,000 distinct CDR3 sequences, roughly 64% of them singletons; the top ten hold approximately 3.9%. This clonotype was picked up many times. Its antigen remains unidentified. This chain joins TRBV5-5 and TRBJ1-5, with D maybe TRBD1 (6 bases). Sample: sorted CD4+, CD8+, or CD8+CD57+ T cells (not recorded which) from PBMCs. The receptor was isolated from a human donor in good health, serving as a control. The CDR3 reads CASSLWAGDQPQHF. CDR3 nucleotide sequence: TGTGCCAGCAGCTTGTGGGCAGGGGATCAGCCCCAGCATTTT.